These 14 T cell receptor beta chains originate from one sample sequenced in a study of cytomegalovirus exposure and HLA in healthy donors. Amplification used 60 Vbeta primers and 13 Jbeta primers. TCRdb's copy holds only in-frame clones and misses some; the assay was immunoSEQ multiplex PCR. The sample shows 180,000 or so clones, around 80% of them seen only once. The sequenced material came from PBMCs. The receptors originated from a woman between 55 and 75 years old in good health and CMV-seropositive.

The chain uses TRBV28 and TRBJ2-7; no clear D. This CDR3 spans 11 amino acids. Per the germline V gene, CDR1 is MDHEN and CDR2 is SYDVKM. Trimming left V 6 bases short and J 7 bases short, with 10 bases between. CDR3 loop: CASSTVLEQYF. The DNA of the CDR3 is TGTGCCAGCAGCACTGTGTTGGAGCAGTACTTC.

This clone was counted once. CDR3: CSVIQGAGNTIYF. CDR3 nucleotide sequence: TGCAGCGTAATACAGGGGGCTGGAAACACCATATATTTT. V usage is TRBV29-1 and J usage is TRBJ1-3; 8 nucleotides line up with TRBD1. Germline CDR1 and CDR2: SQVTM and ANQGSEA. The CDR3 totals 13 residues. V was clipped by 6 bases and J by 2 bases; unmatched bases: 3.

This clone was observed a handful of times. The chain is built from TRBV6-6 and TRBJ2-3; 7 bases align to TRBD1. The CDR3 extends over 13 amino acids. The germline gives CDR1 MNHNY, CDR2 SVGAGI (reference sequence). V was pared by 6 bases and J by 0 bases, with 0 bases of the junction left unmatched. For the CDR3, the DNA is TGTGCCAGCAGGGGACAGAGCACAGATACGCAGTATTTT. Translated: CASRGQSTDTQYF.

CDR3 bases: TGTGCCTGGACTGAGGGTGGCTCTGGAAACACCATATATTTT. It specifies CAWTEGGSGNTIYF. The gene calls are TRBV30 and TRBJ1-3; D is unresolved. The CDR3 is 14 amino acids. V lost 4 bases and J 0 bases, leaving 10 bases between the germline ends. Germline CDR1 and CDR2: GTSNPN and SVGIG (reference sequence).

The rearrangement links TRBV19 to TRBJ1-5; D is undetermined. The CDR3 loop spans 18 amino acids. Germline CDR1 reads LNHDA; CDR2 reads SQIVND (reference sequence). V gave up 3 bases and J gave up 3 bases, with 21 bases separating them. Here the CDR3 reads CASSIPHRGVTYNQPQHF. The DNA of the CDR3 is TGTGCCAGTAGTATCCCCCATCGCGGGGTCACATACAATCAGCCCCAGCATTTT.

V is TRBV30 and J is TRBJ2-3, with a tentative D call TRBD2 (6 bases). Trimming shortened V by 1 base and J by 0 bases, and 23 bases separated the two germline ends. The CDR3 totals 19 residues. The germline V gene has CDR1 GTSNPN and CDR2 SVGIG (reference sequence). Here the CDR3 DNA reads TGTGCCTGGAGTGATTTGGTCCCCGGGTTAGCGGTTAGCACAGATACGCAGTATTTT. This translates into CAWSDLVPGLAVSTDTQYF. Complete variable domain (other parts from reference TRBV30 and TRBJ2-3): SQTIHQWPATLVQPVGSPLSLECTVEGTSNPNLYWYRQAAGRGLQLLFYSVGIGQISSEVPQNLSASRPQDRQFILSSKKLLLSDSGFYLCAWSDLVPGLAVSTDTQYFGPGTRLTVL.

The V call is TRBV7-8, the J call TRBJ2-1, with 9 bases aligning to TRBD2. Germline CDR1 SGHVS, CDR2 FQNEAQ. This CDR3 has 17 amino acids. V was pared by 1 base and J by 2 bases, with 6 bases of the junction left unmatched. CDR3 amino acids: CASSLGGLANTYNEQFF. The DNA for the CDR3 is TGTGCCAGCAGCTTAGGCGGACTAGCGAATACCTACAATGAGCAGTTCTTC.

In the case of this clone: The sample holds other DNA sequences that translate to the same CDR3. The chain links TRBV18 to TRBJ1-1, with 8 bases lining up with TRBD1. The CDR3 contains 14 residues. J was trimmed by 0 bases and V by 6 bases; bases with no gene match: 3. CDR1 and CDR2 from the germline V gene are KGHSH and LQKENI. CDR3 sequence reads: CASSPGGMNTEAFF. CDR3 DNA: TGTGCCAGCTCGCCAGGGGGCATGAACACTGAAGCTTTCTTT.

Only one count was recorded for this clone. The CDR3 region is CASRKTSGSTDTQYF. The CDR3 DNA follows: TGTGCCAGCAGGAAAACTAGCGGCAGCACAGATACGCAGTATTTT. The V and J genes are TRBV6-5 and TRBJ2-3; 8 bases agree with TRBD2. The length of the CDR3 is 15 residues. CDR1 and CDR2 (germline): MNHEY, SVGAGI. V shed 6 bases and J 0 bases; nucleotides not matched to a gene: 5.

This sequence joins TRBV7-9 and TRBJ2-1; D is possibly TRBD2 (5 bases). Germline loops: CDR1 SEHNR, CDR2 FQNEAQ (reference sequence). Trimming cost V 7 bases and J 11 bases, with 12 bases left between them. The CDR3 spans 11 residues. CDR3 in amino acids: CASTSSGKQFF. The CDR3 coding sequence is TGTGCCAGCACCTCTTCGGGAAAGCAGTTCTTC.

The chain couples TRBV18 to TRBJ2-3; 8 nucleotides agree with TRBD1. CDR1 and CDR2 from the germline V gene are KGHSH and LQKENI. V was pared by 6 bases and J by 4 bases, with 12 bases of the junction left unmatched. CDR3 length equals 16 residues. The CDR3 DNA is TGTGCCAGCTCTCCCGGACAGGGAAGAGGACCAGATACGCAGTATTTT. Encoded protein: CASSPGQGRGPDTQYF.

The chain recombines TRBV9 with TRBJ1-6; a weak D match, TRBD1 (5 bases). Trimming took 4 bases from V and 2 from J, leaving 13 bases between them. The CDR3 consists of 16 residues. Germline V gene data show CDR1 as SGDLS and CDR2 as YYNGEE. The CDR3, as DNA: TGTGCCAGCAGCAGGACACAATTTCCCTATAATTCACCCCTCCACTTT. Protein product: CASSRTQFPYNSPLHF.

This rearrangement joins TRBV11-1 to TRBJ1-6; 7 nucleotides align to TRBD1. The CDR3 consists of 15 residues. Germline V gives CDR1 SGHAT, CDR2 FQDESV (reference sequence). V dropped 5 bases and J dropped 4; count of bases not matched to a gene: 5. CDR3 residues: CASSPRGQYNSPLHF. The CDR3 DNA reads TGTGCCAGCAGCCCCCGGGGACAGTATAATTCACCCCTCCACTTT. The complete variable domain, with remaining parts taken from reference TRBV11-1 and TRBJ1-6, reads EAEVAQSPRYKITEKSQAVAFWCDPISGHATLYWYRQILGQGPELLVQFQDESVVDDSQLPKDRFSAERLKGVDSTLKIQPAELGDSAMYLCASSPRGQYNSPLHFGNGTRLTVT.

The chain has TRBV20-1 and TRBJ1-5; D unclear. CDR1 is DFQATT and CDR2 is SNEGSKA in the germline V gene (reference sequence). Trimming took off 5 bases at V and 4 bases at J, with 6 bases between the two ends. This CDR3 is built from 11 residues. CDR3 nucleotide sequence: TGCAGTGCTCAAAATAATCAGCCCCAGCATTTT. Its protein product is CSAQNNQPQHF.